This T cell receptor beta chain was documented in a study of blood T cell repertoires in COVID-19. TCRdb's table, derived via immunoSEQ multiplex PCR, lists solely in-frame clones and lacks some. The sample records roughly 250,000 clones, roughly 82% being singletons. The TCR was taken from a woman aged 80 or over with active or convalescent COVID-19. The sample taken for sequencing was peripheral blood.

The CDR3 reads CASSPQGLAGPGEQYF. The CDR3 region has the DNA TGTGCCAGCAGCCCCCAGGGACTAGCGGGACCGGGCGAGCAGTACTTC. The rearrangement links TRBV28 to TRBJ2-7; TRBD2 agrees at 13 bases. V was clipped by 6 bases and J by 6 bases; unmatched bases: 11. The germline V gene has CDR1 MDHEN and CDR2 SYDVKM. This CDR3 is 16 amino acids long. Using reference TRBV28 and TRBJ2-7 for the parts outside the CDR3, the full variable domain is DVKVTQSSRYLVKRTGEKVFLECVQDMDHENMFWYRQDPGLGLRLIYFSYDVKMKEKGDIPEGYSVSREKKERFSLILESASTNQTSMYLCASSPQGLAGPGEQYFGPGTRLTVT.